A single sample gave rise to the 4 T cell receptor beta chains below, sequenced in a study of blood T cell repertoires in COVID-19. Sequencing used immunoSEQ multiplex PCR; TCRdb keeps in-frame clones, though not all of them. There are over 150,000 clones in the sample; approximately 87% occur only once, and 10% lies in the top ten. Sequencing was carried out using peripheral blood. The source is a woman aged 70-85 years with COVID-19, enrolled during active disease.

For the CDR3, the DNA is TGTGCCAGCAGACTACAGGTGGGGGGGGATCAGCCCCAGCATTTT. The encoded protein is CASRLQVGGDQPQHF. The chain carries TRBV2 and TRBJ1-5; a possible D gene is TRBD1 (5 bases). The CDR3 runs to 15 residues. Trimming shortened V by 6 bases and J by 5 bases, and 17 bases separated the two germline ends. Germline values: CDR1 SNHLY, CDR2 FYNNEI. The variable domain in full, completed from reference TRBV2 and TRBJ1-5, reads EPEVTQTPSHQVTQMGQEVILRCVPISNHLYFYWYRQILGQKVEFLVSFYNNEISEKSEIFDDQFSVERPDGSNFTLKIRSTKLEDSAMYFCASRLQVGGDQPQHFGDGTRLSIL.

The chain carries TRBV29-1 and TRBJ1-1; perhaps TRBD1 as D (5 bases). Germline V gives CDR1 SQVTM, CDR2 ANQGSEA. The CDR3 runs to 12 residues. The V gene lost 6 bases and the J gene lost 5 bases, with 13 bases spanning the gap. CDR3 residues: CSVCREGTEAFF. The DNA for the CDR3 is TGCAGCGTCTGCAGGGAGGGAACTGAAGCTTTCTTT.

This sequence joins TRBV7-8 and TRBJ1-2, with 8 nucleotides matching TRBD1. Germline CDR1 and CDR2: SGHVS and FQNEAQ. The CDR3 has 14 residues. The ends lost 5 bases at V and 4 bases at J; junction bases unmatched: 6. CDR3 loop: CASSLGQGTYGYTF. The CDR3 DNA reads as TGTGCCAGCAGCCTCGGACAGGGAACCTATGGCTACACCTTC.

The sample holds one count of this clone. The chain's CDR3 is CASSHSRQGDSTDTQYF. The CDR3 nucleotides are TGTGCCAGCAGTCATTCCCGACAGGGGGATAGCACAGATACGCAGTATTTT. V usage is TRBV2 and J usage is TRBJ2-3; the match to TRBD1 covers 9 bases. In germline, CDR1 is SNHLY, CDR2 FYNNEI. The J segment lost 0 bases and the V segment lost 5 bases, leaving 9 bases of the junction unmatched. CDR3 length: 17 amino acids.